This entry lists 20 T cell receptor beta chains sequenced from one sample in a study of patients and donors after allogeneic stem cell transplantation. TCRdb analysed the RT-PCR reads with MiXCR anew, one entry per CDR3 protein. This sample has about 960,000 distinct CDR3 sequences; about a sixth occur once, and the top ten carry roughly 6%. What was sequenced was blood, either unsorted or a sorted T cell fraction (not recorded which). These TCRs come from a human donor who was either an allogeneic HSCT recipient or a stem cell or donor lymphocyte infusion donor (not recorded which). It is not recorded whose cells these are; they may come from a transplant donor.

This clonotype was counted at least ten times. The chain links TRBV24-1 to TRBJ1-2; TRBD1 agrees at 9 bases. Per germline, CDR1 KGHDR and CDR2 SFDVKD. The CDR3 consists of 17 residues. The V and J ends lost 3 bases and 4 bases, in that order; junction bases with no gene match: 11. In DNA form, the CDR3 reads TGTGCCACCAGTGATGCCGGGACAGGGTATGCGGGCTATGGCTACACCTTC. Protein sequence: CATSDAGTGYAGYGYTF.

In its sample, this clonotype was seen a few times. The chain combines TRBV20-1 with TRBJ1-3; TRBD1 might be the D (5 bases). The V gene's germline CDR1 is DFQATT and CDR2 SNEGSKA (reference sequence). The length of the CDR3 is 16 residues. Trimming shortened V by 0 bases and J by 0 bases, and 12 bases separated the two germline ends. CDR3 sequence reads: CSARDSGGSSGNTIYF. The CDR3 DNA follows: TGCAGTGCTAGAGATTCGGGGGGTAGCTCTGGAAACACCATATATTTT.

In this sample, this clonotype turned up a few times. The chain employs TRBV20-1 and TRBJ2-1; 8 bases align to TRBD2. The V segment lost 6 bases and the J segment 3 bases; nucleotides outside the gene matches: 7. The CDR3 consists of 14 residues. CDR1 and CDR2 from the germline V gene are DFQATT and SNEGSKA (reference sequence). CDR3 coding DNA: TGCAGTGCAGAGCGGGAGCGTTTCTACAATGAGCAGTTCTTC. Its protein product is CSAERERFYNEQFF.

This clonotype was seen only a few times. The chain combines TRBV6-1 with TRBJ1-3; D not certain. From germline, CDR1 is MNHNS and CDR2 SASEGT. V lost 5 bases, J lost 0 bases, and 11 bases lay in between. The CDR3 is made up of 15 amino acids. The CDR3 coding sequence is TGTGCCAGCAGTCGACCGAACAGCTCTGGAAACACCATATATTTT. Translation gives CASSRPNSSGNTIYF.

J is TRBJ2-2 and V is TRBV20-1, with D uncertain. Per germline, CDR1 DFQATT and CDR2 SNEGSKA (reference sequence). CDR3 length equals 14 residues. The V end was cut by 3 bases, the J end by 5 bases, with 13 bases between. The CDR3 coding sequence is TGCAGTGCTAGCCCCCCGGGCCTGACCGGGGAGCTGTTTTTT. Translated, it gives CSASPPGLTGELFF.

The CDR3 coding sequence is TGTGCCAGCAGCCTGATAGGACAGGGGGCAGGGGAAAAACTGTTTTTT. It encodes CASSLIGQGAGEKLFF. The gene calls are TRBV27 and TRBJ1-4, with 11 nucleotides matching TRBD1. V lost 6 bases and J lost 8; bases outside the gene matches: 11. Germline lookup yields CDR1 MNHEY and CDR2 SMNVEV (reference sequence). The length of the CDR3 is 16 residues.

This chain joins TRBV4-1 and TRBJ1-5, with unresolved D. In germline, CDR1 is MGHRA, CDR2 YSYEKL. The length of the CDR3 is 15 residues. V shed 0 bases and J shed 11 bases, with 17 bases lying between them. As DNA, the CDR3 is TGCGCCAGCAGCCAAGAAACTCAAGGGCGCGCAGCCCAGCATTTT. Amino acid sequence: CASSQETQGRAAQHF.

This clonotype was observed a handful of times. J is TRBJ1-1 and V is TRBV2, with 7 bases identical to TRBD1. The CDR3 extends over 15 amino acids. Germline CDR1 is SNHLY and CDR2 is FYNNEI. V lost 2 bases, J lost 5 bases, and 8 bases stayed unmatched. CDR3 region: CASSEFEQGPTEAFF. CDR3 bases: TGTGCCAGCAGTGAATTTGAACAGGGGCCTACTGAAGCTTTCTTT.

The chain employs TRBV7-2 and TRBJ2-5, with D hard to call. The CDR3 has 14 residues. Trimming took off 5 bases at V and 0 bases at J, with 10 bases between the two ends. Germline CDR1 reads SGHTA; CDR2 reads FQGNSA. Here the CDR3 reads CASSPGVYQETQYF. The CDR3 DNA reads TGTGCCAGCAGCCCCGGTGTGTACCAAGAGACCCAGTACTTC.

This clonotype occurred a few times. J is TRBJ1-2 and V is TRBV12-3 or TRBV12-4; 8 nucleotides agree with TRBD1. V gave up 5 bases and J gave up 7 bases; unmatched junction bases: 9. The CDR3 covers 14 residues. The CDR3 reads CASSRDRGLRGYTF. The CDR3 DNA reads as TGTGCCAGCAGTAGAGACAGGGGACTACGTGGCTACACCTTC.

This clonotype was observed at least ten times. The chain combines TRBV6-1 with TRBJ2-7, with no clear D. This CDR3 contains 14 residues. V lost 4 bases to trimming and J lost 2 bases, with 12 bases between them. Germline CDR1 MNHNS, CDR2 SASEGT. The DNA of the CDR3 is TGTGCCAGCAGTGTCCTAGGGAAGGCCTACGAGCAGTACTTC. Translated: CASSVLGKAYEQYF.

The chain uses TRBV20-1 and TRBJ1-5; D is perhaps TRBD1 (6 bases). V shed 3 bases and J shed 3 bases, with 15 bases lying between them. CDR3 length: 15 residues. Germline assignment: CDR1 DFQATT and CDR2 SNEGSKA (reference sequence). The CDR3 sequence is CSARSIDRNNQPQHF. CDR3 in DNA: TGCAGTGCTAGGTCCATAGACAGGAACAATCAGCCCCAGCATTTT.

The CDR3 nucleotides are TGTGCCAGCAGCCAAAGTCCTGCGGGGTACAATGAGCAGTTCTTC. Protein: CASSQSPAGYNEQFF. V is TRBV4-2 and J is TRBJ2-1, with D tentatively TRBD2 (6 bases). Germline CDR1 reads LGHNA; CDR2 reads YNFKEQ. The CDR3 loop spans 15 amino acids. The germline V and J ends were trimmed by 2 bases and 4 bases, with 12 bases remaining between them.

This clonotype was recorded a few times. This chain uses TRBV5-1 with TRBJ2-5, with a possible D match to TRBD1 (6 bases). CDR3 length: 15 amino acids. The V gene lost 4 bases and the J gene lost 3 bases, with 16 bases spanning the gap. CDR1 SGHRS and CDR2 YFSETQ come from the germline V gene. CDR3 amino acids: CASSPPDSQKETQYF. CDR3 nucleotides: TGCGCCAGCAGCCCGCCGGACAGTCAAAAAGAGACCCAGTACTTC.

In this sample, this clonotype turned up a few times. The chain employs TRBV7-9 and TRBJ1-2, with 7 nucleotides matching TRBD1. V lost 6 bases to trimming and J lost 4 bases; unmatched junction nucleotides: 11. The CDR3 has 15 amino acids. The germline CDR1 and CDR2 sequences are SEHNR and FQNEAQ (reference sequence). The DNA for the CDR3 is TGTGCCAGCAGTCGATCCGACAGGGCGATCTATGGCTACACCTTC. Translated, it gives CASSRSDRAIYGYTF.

The rearrangement links TRBV5-5 to TRBJ2-3; TRBD2 matches 13 bases. V lost 0 bases to trimming and J lost 6 bases; unmatched junction nucleotides: 7. CDR3 length: 17 residues. Germline V gene lookup returns CDR1 SGHKS and CDR2 YYEKEE (reference sequence). The CDR3 nucleotides read TGTGCCAGCAGCTTGGAGGGACTAGCGGGGCACATTGATACGCAGTATTTT. This codes for CASSLEGLAGHIDTQYF.

The sample holds a few counts of this clonotype. The chain joins TRBV9 to TRBJ2-1; 7 bases line up with TRBD1. Germline lookup yields CDR1 SGDLS and CDR2 YYNGEE. This CDR3 has 15 residues. V dropped 1 base and J dropped 4; count of bases not matched to a gene: 5. Here the CDR3 reads CASSVSQGIYNEQFF. Written as DNA, the CDR3 is TGTGCCAGCAGCGTATCACAGGGGATATACAATGAGCAGTTCTTC.

This clonotype was seen only a few times. V is TRBV2 and J is TRBJ2-2; possible D gene TRBD1, 6 bases. V gave up 4 bases and J gave up 3 bases, with 15 bases separating them. This CDR3 comprises 16 residues. Germline assignment: CDR1 SNHLY and CDR2 FYNNEI. The CDR3 nucleotides are TGTGCCAGCAGTGTTGCCGGGACACTGTACACCGGGGAGCTGTTTTTT. This encodes CASSVAGTLYTGELFF.

This clonotype occurred a few times. V gene TRBV6-2 or TRBV6-3 combines with J gene TRBJ2-7; 13 positions agree with TRBD2. The germline gives CDR1 MNHEY, CDR2 SVGEGT. This CDR3 spans 15 amino acids. J gave up 3 bases and V 4 bases, and 3 bases lay outside the gene matches. The CDR3 reads CASSFGLAGVYEQYF. The CDR3 DNA sequence: TGTGCCAGCAGTTTCGGACTAGCGGGAGTCTACGAGCAGTACTTC.

The V and J genes are TRBV6-1 and TRBJ2-3; TRBD2 matches at 13 bases. Germline V gene sequence: CDR1 MNHNS, CDR2 SASEGT. Unmatched junction bases numbered 5, after V lost 5 bases and J lost 3 bases. The CDR3 consists of 16 residues. CDR3 DNA: TGTGCCAGCAGTCGAAGGACTAGCGGGGGAACAGATACGCAGTATTTT. The encoded protein is CASSRRTSGGTDTQYF.